This TCR beta chain was profiled in a study of blood T cell repertoires in COVID-19. Study overall: The study drew acute and convalescent COVID-19 samples from the United States, Italy and Spain. T cells, B-cell-depleted T cells, or PBMCs supplied cDNA or gDNA.

Per the study methods: From reference gene primer amplification, estimates of nucleated cell counts were derived. Using immunoSEQ multiplex PCR, the repertoire was profiled, and TCRdb retains in-frame clones only, with some absent. That table is the source of V, J and clone size, and D and trimming were worked out from the DNA. Counted here are tens of thousands of clones, approximately 90% occurring once; the ten biggest clones make up under 15%. With 0 bases removed from V and 2 bases from J, the gap between germline ends came to 14 bases. Germline lookup yields CDR1 WNHNN and CDR2 SYGVQD (reference sequence). This CDR3 region has 16 residues.

The genes are TRBV10-1 and TRBJ2-7; D is perhaps TRBD1 (7 bases). Material: peripheral blood. The TCR originated in a human donor with active COVID-19. The donor label of this sample is uncertain. CDR3 sequence reads: CASSESAGQRPYEQYF. The DNA of the CDR3 is TGCGCCAGCAGTGAGTCGGCGGGACAGAGGCCCTACGAGCAGTACTTC.